What follows are 5 T cell receptor beta chains derived from one specimen sequenced in a study of T cell repertoires in cytomegalovirus infection. TCRdb ran MiXCR on the reads and lists one entry per CDR3 protein. The table lists 900,000 to 950,000 distinct CDR3 sequences, around 30% of them singletons. These TCRs' antigens remain unknown. The sample was cultured CD8+ T cells from PBMCs, taken from culture after CMV antigen stimulation. These TCRs come from a human donor in good health (CMV status not recorded). Some clones in this sample may be carry-over from other donors' samples.

V usage is TRBV4-1 and J usage is TRBJ2-1; no clear D gene. CDR1 is MGHRA and CDR2 is YSYEKL in the germline V gene. The CDR3 totals 14 residues. V was shortened by 3 bases and J by 5 bases, with 11 bases between the two germline ends. The CDR3 protein is CASSQTPDNNEQFF. Written as DNA, the CDR3 is TGCGCCAGCAGCCAGACACCTGACAACAATGAGCAGTTCTTC.

This clonotype turned up a few times. The V and J genes are TRBV4-1 and TRBJ2-1, with 15 bases that match TRBD2. Trimming at V came to 4 bases and at J to 7 bases, leaving 11 bases not matched to a gene. Germline CDR1 reads MGHRA; CDR2 reads YSYEKL. This CDR3 has 18 residues. In DNA form, the CDR3 reads TGCGCCAGCAGCCTGAGGACTAGCGGGGGGGCGAAGGAGAATGAGCAGTTCTTC. It yields the protein CASSLRTSGGAKENEQFF.

The V gene is TRBV20-1, the J gene TRBJ2-7; 7 nucleotides agree with TRBD1. Germline CDR1 and CDR2: DFQATT and SNEGSKA (reference sequence). J gave up 3 bases and V 6 bases, and 14 bases lay outside the gene matches. The CDR3 has 15 amino acids. CDR3 region: CSAEVRDSSYYEQYV. CDR3 in DNA: TGCAGTGCGGAAGTCCGGGACAGTTCGTACTACGAGCAGTACGTC.

In its sample, this clonotype was seen many times. This sequence joins TRBV27 and TRBJ2-2; the D gene could be TRBD1 or TRBD2 (5 bases each). V was trimmed by 4 bases and J by 4 bases, leaving 16 bases between them. This CDR3 has 16 amino acids. Germline loops: CDR1 MNHEY, CDR2 SMNVEV (reference sequence). CDR3 amino acids: CASSSGTGIFTGELFF. In DNA form, the CDR3 reads TGTGCCAGCAGTTCGGGGACGGGGATTTTCACCGGGGAGCTGTTTTTT.

At least ten counts were recorded for this clonotype. V is TRBV7-8 and J is TRBJ2-1, with D perhaps TRBD1 (5 bases). V dropped 2 bases and J dropped 3 bases, with 20 bases sitting between them. CDR1 and CDR2 (germline): SGHVS, FQNEAQ. The CDR3 runs to 18 residues. CDR3 residues: CASSLLGVVSWDYNEQFF. The CDR3 DNA sequence: TGTGCCAGCAGCTTATTAGGGGTCGTCAGTTGGGACTACAATGAGCAGTTCTTC.